This T cell receptor (beta chain) derives from a study of PD-1 blockade in classical Hodgkin lymphoma (dated by TCRdb to 2020 to 2021). With respect to the entire study: Nivolumab dosing was 3 mg/kg intravenously every 2 weeks, continuing until either disease progression or unacceptable toxicity. The study used CyTOF and TCR beta sequencing to define a peripheral blood immune signature of response to PD-1 blockade in classical Hodgkin lymphoma. Points the paper makes about the study in general: The study was restricted to a single clinical trial cohort, and the causes of repertoire differences, possibly disease activity or prior therapy, were left undefined. Lower diversity was observed in patients in whom nivolumab was started less than 1 year after ASCT, and these patients were excluded from later analyses so that confounding by immune reconstitution would be avoided. Newly diagnosed patients were reported to have lower baseline TCR diversity than healthy donors, and relapsed/refractory patients were reported to have lower baseline TCR diversity still. Trial patients with a complete response had baseline diversity similar to that of newly diagnosed patients, while partial responders and progressors had significantly lower diversity. By C4D1, a significant rise was seen in CD4+ TCR diversity but not in CD8+ TCR diversity (p=0.0027 vs p=0.16), and the rise was most apparent among complete responders (p=0.02).

As regards this clone: The antigen this receptor binds is unknown. The sample holds no much larger clone one base away, and base qualities are not on file.

The Qiagen DNeasy kit was used to extract genomic DNA from unsorted PBMCs and from the negatively selected CD4+ and CD8+ fractions. Amplification of TCR beta CDR3 regions was done by immunoSEQ multiplex PCR with primers that anneal to V and J segments. A synthetic immune receptor repertoire was used to minimize amplification bias, and any residual bias was removed computationally once sequencing was done. The paper's processing steps were these. Repertoire diversity was quantified as the Shannon entropy index using custom Python scripts. Unsorted, CD4+ and CD8+ repertoires were examined separately, except in combined analyses, for which CD4+ and CD8+ sequences were merged in silico. Clonal expansion was defined as a frequency increase of at least 2-fold after treatment compared with C1D1, and clones undetected at baseline were assigned a pseudocount of 0.5. Clones with 0 or 1 copy at C1D1 were defined as singleton clones, while clones with 2 or more copies were defined as non-singleton clones. Clones expanded in unsorted samples were annotated as CD4+, CD8+ or unknown by matching protein sequences in sorted samples from the same patient. Wilcoxon tests were applied to paired samples to test diversity changes from C1D1 to C4D1. Imported from immuneACCESS, the table was reduced by TCRdb to in-frame sequences with V and J called. These copies leave out some clones; in studies compared against another copy, an unresolved V gene accounts for under half, and the cause of the remainder is not known. V, J and clone size are those of that table, while D and trimming were read from the DNA. Recorded for this sample are 13,000 or so clones; approximately 78% of them occurred a single time. 16% of the sample rests with the top ten.

The sample's time point, from its label and the paper: cycle 4 day 1 (C4D1), after about 6 weeks of nivolumab. Every trial patient had relapsed after autologous stem cell transplantation, and cohorts A, B and C differed in prior brentuximab vedotin exposure. The trial cohort comprised some 60 patients with relapsed/refractory classical Hodgkin lymphoma whose best overall responses were complete response, partial response or progressive disease. Trial patients were treated with single-agent nivolumab in the multi-cohort phase II CheckMate 205 trial. An independent review committee assessed best overall response by applying the 2007 International Working Group response criteria. Trial PBMCs were collected immediately before nivolumab initiation (C1D1) and during therapy at cycle 2 day 1 and cycle 4 day 1. Peripheral blood was collected in 8 mL Vacutainer Cell Preparation Tubes, from which PBMCs were isolated by centrifugation and then cryopreserved.

V and J are truncated by 0 bases and 6 bases respectively, leaving an intervening sequence of 9 bases. Spanning cysteine to phenylalanine, the CDR3 consists of 14 amino acids. Only the CDR3 region is kept as DNA, spanning 42 bases read in frame from base 1. CDR1 and CDR2, per the germline V gene, are ENHRY and SYGVKD. The TCR was taken from a human donor with classical Hodgkin lymphoma. The starting material was peripheral blood mononuclear cells (PBMCs), obtained before the fourth cycle of nivolumab. The rearrangement combines TRBV10-3 with TRBJ1-5, with an unclear D gene assignment. The DNA is TGTGCCATCAGTGAGTCAGGCATTTCTCAGCCCCAGCATTTT. It translates as CAISESGISQPQHF.